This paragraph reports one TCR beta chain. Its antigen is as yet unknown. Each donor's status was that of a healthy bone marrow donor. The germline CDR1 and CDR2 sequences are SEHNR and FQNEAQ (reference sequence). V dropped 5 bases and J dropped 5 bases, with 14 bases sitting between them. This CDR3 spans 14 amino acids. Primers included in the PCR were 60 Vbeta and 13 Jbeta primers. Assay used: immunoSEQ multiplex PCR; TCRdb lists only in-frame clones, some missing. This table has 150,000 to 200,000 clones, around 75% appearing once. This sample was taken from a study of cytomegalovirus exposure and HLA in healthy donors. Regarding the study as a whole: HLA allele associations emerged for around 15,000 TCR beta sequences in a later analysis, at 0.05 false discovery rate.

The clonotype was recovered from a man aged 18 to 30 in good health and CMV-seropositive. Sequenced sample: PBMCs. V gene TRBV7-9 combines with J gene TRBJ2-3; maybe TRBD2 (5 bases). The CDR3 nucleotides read TGTGCCAGCAGCCTGGGAGTTGCGGTAGATACGCAGTATTTT. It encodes CASSLGVAVDTQYF.